This T cell receptor (beta chain) was sequenced during a study of control samples from healthy donors and cancer patients. The method was immunoSEQ multiplex PCR; TCRdb's version includes in-frame clones alone and lacks a portion of them. This sample has about 86,000 clones; approximately 94% occur once, and the top ten carry about 5%. V lost 1 base, J lost 2 bases, and 7 bases stayed unmatched. The CDR3 covers 17 residues. Per the germline V gene, CDR1 is MNHEY and CDR2 is SVGEGT. The V gene is TRBV6-2 or TRBV6-3, the J gene TRBJ1-5; 8 positions agree with TRBD1. The material sequenced was blood. The clonotype originates from a woman under 30 in good health. The chain's CDR3 is CASSYLQGQVGNQPQHF. CDR3 DNA sequence: TGTGCCAGCAGTTACTTACAGGGACAGGTGGGCAATCAGCCCCAGCATTTT.